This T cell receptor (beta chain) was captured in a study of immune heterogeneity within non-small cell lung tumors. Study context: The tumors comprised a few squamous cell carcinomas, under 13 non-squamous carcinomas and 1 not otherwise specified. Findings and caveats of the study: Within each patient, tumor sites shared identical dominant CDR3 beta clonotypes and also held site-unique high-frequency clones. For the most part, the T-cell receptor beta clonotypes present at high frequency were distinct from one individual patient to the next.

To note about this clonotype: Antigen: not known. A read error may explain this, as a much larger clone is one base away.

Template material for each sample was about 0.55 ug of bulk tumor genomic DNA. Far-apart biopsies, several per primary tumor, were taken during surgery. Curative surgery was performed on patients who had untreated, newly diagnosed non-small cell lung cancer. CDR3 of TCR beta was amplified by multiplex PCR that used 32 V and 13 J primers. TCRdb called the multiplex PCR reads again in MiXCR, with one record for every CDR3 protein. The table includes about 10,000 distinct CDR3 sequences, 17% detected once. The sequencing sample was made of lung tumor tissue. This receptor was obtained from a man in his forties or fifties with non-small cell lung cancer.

The CDR3: CSATRPGTDNQPQHF. The CDR3 DNA follows: TGCAGTGCTACCAGACCAGGGACGGACAATCAGCCCCAGCATTTT. The J gene is TRBJ1-5, the V gene TRBV20-1, with a tentative D call TRBD1 (5 bases). The CDR3 length is 15 residues. Deletions cut 4 bases from V and 3 bases from J, with 16 bases between. Germline CDR1 DFQATT, CDR2 SNEGSKA (reference sequence).